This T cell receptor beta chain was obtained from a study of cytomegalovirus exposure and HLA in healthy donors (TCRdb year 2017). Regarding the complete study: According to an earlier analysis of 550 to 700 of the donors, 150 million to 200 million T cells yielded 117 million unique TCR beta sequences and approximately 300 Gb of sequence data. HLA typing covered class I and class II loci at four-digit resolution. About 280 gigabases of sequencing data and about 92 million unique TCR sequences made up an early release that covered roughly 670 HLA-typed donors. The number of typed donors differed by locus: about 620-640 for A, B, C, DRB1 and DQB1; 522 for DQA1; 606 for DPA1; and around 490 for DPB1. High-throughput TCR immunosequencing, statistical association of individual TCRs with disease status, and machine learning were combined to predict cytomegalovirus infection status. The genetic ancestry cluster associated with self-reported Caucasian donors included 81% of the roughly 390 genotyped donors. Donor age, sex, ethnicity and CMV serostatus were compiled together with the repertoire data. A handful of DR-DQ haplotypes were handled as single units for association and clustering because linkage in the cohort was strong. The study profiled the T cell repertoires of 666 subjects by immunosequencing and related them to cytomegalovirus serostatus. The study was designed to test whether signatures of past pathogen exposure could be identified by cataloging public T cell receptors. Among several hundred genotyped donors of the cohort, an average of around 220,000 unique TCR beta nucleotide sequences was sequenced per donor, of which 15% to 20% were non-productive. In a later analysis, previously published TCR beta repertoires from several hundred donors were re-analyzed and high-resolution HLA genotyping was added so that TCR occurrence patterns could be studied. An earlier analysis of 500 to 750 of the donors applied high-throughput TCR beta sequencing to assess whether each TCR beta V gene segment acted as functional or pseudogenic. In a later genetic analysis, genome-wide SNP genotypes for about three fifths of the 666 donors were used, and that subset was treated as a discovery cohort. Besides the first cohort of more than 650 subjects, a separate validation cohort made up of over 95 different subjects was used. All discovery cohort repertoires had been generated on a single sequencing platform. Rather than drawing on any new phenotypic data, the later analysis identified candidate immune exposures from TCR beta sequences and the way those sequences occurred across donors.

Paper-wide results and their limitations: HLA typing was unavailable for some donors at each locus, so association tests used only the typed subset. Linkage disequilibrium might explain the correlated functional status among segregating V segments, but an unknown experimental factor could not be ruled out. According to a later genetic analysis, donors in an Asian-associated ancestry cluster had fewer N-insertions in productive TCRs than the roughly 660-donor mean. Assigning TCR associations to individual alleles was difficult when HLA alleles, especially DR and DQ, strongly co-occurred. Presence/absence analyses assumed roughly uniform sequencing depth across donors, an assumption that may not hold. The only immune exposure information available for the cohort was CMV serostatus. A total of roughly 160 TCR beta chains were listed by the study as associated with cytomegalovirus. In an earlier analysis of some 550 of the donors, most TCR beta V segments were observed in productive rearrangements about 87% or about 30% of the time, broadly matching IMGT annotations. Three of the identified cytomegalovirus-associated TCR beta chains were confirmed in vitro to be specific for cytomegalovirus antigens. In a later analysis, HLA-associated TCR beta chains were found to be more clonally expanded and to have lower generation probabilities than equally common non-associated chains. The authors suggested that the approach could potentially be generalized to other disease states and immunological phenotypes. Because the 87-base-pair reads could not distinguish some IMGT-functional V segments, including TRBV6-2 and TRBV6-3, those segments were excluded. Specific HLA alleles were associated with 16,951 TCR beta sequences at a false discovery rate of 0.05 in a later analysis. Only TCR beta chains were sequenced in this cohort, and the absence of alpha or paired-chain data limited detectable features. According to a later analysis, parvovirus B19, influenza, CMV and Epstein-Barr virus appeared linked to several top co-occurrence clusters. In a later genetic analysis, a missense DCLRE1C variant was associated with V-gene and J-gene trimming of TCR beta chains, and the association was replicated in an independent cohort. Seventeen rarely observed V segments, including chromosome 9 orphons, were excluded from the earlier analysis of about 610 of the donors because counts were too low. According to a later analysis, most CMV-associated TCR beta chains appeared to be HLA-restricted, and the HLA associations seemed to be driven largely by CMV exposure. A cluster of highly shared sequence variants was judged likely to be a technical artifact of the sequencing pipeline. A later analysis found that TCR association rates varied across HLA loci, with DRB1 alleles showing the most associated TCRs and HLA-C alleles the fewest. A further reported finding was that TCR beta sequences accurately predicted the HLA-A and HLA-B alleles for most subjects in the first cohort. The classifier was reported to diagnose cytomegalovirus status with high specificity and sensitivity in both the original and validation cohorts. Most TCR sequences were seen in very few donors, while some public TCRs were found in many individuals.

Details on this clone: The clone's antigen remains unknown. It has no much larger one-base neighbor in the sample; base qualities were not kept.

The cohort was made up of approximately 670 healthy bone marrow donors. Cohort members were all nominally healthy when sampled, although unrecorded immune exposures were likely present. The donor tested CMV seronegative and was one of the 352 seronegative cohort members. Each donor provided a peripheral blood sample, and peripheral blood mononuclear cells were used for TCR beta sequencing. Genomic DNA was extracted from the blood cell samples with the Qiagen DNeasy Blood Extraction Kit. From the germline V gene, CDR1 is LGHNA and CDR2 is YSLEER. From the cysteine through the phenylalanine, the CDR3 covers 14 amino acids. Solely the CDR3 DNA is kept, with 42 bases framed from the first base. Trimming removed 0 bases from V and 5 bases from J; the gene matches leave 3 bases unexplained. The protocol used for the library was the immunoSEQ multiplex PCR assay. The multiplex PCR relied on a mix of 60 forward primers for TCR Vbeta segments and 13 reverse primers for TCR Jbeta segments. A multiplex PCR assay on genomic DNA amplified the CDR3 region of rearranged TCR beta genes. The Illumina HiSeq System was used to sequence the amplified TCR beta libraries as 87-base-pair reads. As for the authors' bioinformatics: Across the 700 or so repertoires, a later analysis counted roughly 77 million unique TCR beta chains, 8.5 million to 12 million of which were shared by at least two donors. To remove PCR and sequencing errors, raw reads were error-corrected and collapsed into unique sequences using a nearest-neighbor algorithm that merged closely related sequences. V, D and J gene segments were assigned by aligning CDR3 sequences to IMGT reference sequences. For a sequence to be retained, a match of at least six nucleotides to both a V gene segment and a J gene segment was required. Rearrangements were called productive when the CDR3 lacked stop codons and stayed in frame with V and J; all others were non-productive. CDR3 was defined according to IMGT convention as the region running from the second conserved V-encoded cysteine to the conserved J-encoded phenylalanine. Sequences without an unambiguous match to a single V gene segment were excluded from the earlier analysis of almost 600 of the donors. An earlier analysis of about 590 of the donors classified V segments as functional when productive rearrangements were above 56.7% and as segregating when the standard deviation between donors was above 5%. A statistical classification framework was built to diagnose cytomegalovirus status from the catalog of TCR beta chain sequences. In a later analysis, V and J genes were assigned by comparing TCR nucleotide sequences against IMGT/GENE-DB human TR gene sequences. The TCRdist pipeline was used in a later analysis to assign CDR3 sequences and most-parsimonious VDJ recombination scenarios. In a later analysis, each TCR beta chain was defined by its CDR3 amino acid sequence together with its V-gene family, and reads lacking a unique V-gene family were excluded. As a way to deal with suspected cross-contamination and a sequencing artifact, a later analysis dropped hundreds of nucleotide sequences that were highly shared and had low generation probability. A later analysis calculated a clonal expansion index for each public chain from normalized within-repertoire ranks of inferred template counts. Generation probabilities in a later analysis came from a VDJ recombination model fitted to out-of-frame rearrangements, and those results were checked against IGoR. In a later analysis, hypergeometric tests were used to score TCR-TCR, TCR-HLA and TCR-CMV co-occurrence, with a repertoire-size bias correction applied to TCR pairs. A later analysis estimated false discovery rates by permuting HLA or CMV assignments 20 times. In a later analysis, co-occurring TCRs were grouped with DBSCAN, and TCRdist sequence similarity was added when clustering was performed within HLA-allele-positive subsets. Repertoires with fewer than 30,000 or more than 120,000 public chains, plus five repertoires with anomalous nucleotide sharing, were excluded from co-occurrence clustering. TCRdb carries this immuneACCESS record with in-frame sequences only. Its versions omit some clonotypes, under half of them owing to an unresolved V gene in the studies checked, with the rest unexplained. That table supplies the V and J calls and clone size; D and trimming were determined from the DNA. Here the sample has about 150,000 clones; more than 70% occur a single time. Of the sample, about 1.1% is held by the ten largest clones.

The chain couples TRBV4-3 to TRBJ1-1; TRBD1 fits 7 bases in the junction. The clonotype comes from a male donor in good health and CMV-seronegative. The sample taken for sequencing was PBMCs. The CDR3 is CASSQEAGGTEAFF. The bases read TGCGCCAGCAGCCAAGAGGCAGGGGGGACTGAAGCTTTCTTT.